This is a list of T cell receptor beta chains from one sample in a study of blood T cells in healthy people across ages. Via MiXCR, TCRdb re-called the 5' RACE reads, giving one row per CDR3 protein. In the table there are about 1,500,000 distinct CDR3 sequences, 42% of which are singletons. The material sequenced was blood. The receptor source for this set is a woman younger than 30 in good health. CDR3s include the opening cysteine and the closing phenylalanine or tryptophan. Fields, in order: J gene, clone size, D gene, V gene, CDR3 protein, CDR3 DNA. The D gene is left open where the match is weak. The size field is filled for only some rows; it gives once, few, many or a size class.

j_gene: TRBJ2-1; abundance: .; d_gene: .; v_gene: TRBV11-2; CDR3aa: CASGSDWGNEQFF; CDR3nt: TGTGCCAGCGGGAGTGATTGGGGGAATGAGCAGTTCTTC
j_gene: TRBJ2-6; abundance: .; d_gene: .; v_gene: TRBV28; CDR3aa: CASSRQSGANVLTF; CDR3nt: TGTGCCAGCAGTAGACAGTCTGGGGCCAACGTCCTGACTTTC
j_gene: TRBJ1-2; abundance: .; d_gene: .; v_gene: TRBV5-1; CDR3aa: CASSVDRNNYGYTF; CDR3nt: TGCGCCAGCAGCGTGGACAGAAATAACTATGGCTACACCTTC
j_gene: TRBJ2-1; abundance: .; d_gene: TRBD2; v_gene: TRBV4-1; CDR3aa: CASSQHHTSGTYNEQFF; CDR3nt: TGCGCCAGCAGCCAACATCATACTAGCGGGACCTACAATGAGCAGTTCTTC
j_gene: TRBJ1-2; abundance: .; d_gene: .; v_gene: TRBV3-1; CDR3aa: CASSQTSSGYTF; CDR3nt: TGTGCCAGCAGCCAAACATCGAGCGGCTACACCTTC
j_gene: TRBJ2-1; abundance: .; d_gene: TRBD2; v_gene: TRBV4-1; CDR3aa: CASSQGFGGRGNEQFF; CDR3nt: TGCGCCAGCAGCCAAGGTTTTGGCGGGAGAGGGAATGAGCAGTTCTTC
j_gene: TRBJ2-7; abundance: few; d_gene: TRBD1; v_gene: TRBV29-1; CDR3aa: CSVEELETGVTEQYF; CDR3nt: TGCAGCGTTGAAGAGTTGGAGACAGGGGTCACCGAGCAGTACTTC
j_gene: TRBJ1-2; abundance: .; d_gene: TRBD1; v_gene: TRBV25-1; CDR3aa: CASSATGQLSNYGYTF; CDR3nt: TGTGCCAGCAGCGCCACGGGACAGCTATCTAACTATGGCTACACCTTC
j_gene: TRBJ1-5; abundance: .; d_gene: .; v_gene: TRBV2; CDR3aa: CASSGQGQGNQPQHF; CDR3nt: TGTGCCAGCAGTGGCCAAGGACAAGGCAATCAGCCCCAGCATTTT
j_gene: TRBJ2-7; abundance: .; d_gene: TRBD1; v_gene: TRBV7-3; CDR3aa: CASSLGTGGVYEQYF; CDR3nt: TGTGCCAGCAGCTTGGGGACAGGGGGCGTCTACGAGCAGTACTTC
j_gene: TRBJ2-7; abundance: .; d_gene: TRBD2; v_gene: TRBV13; CDR3aa: CASSCLGTSGNEQYF; CDR3nt: TGTGCCAGCAGCTGTTTGGGGACTAGCGGTAACGAGCAGTACTTC
j_gene: TRBJ1-1; abundance: once; d_gene: TRBD1; v_gene: TRBV20-1; CDR3aa: CSARVWRTGVTEAFF; CDR3nt: TGCAGTGCTAGGGTCTGGAGGACAGGGGTGACTGAAGCTTTCTTT
j_gene: TRBJ2-3; abundance: .; d_gene: .; v_gene: TRBV4-2; CDR3aa: CASSQEYRVGAGTQYF; CDR3nt: TGTGCCAGCAGCCAAGAGTACAGGGTGGGGGCGGGTACGCAGTATTTT
j_gene: TRBJ2-3; abundance: .; d_gene: .; v_gene: TRBV7-9; CDR3aa: CASSPSGGDYTDTQYF; CDR3nt: TGTGCCAGCAGCCCTTCTGGCGGGGATTACACAGATACGCAGTATTTT
j_gene: TRBJ2-5; abundance: .; d_gene: .; v_gene: TRBV27; CDR3aa: CASSLACNEQYF; CDR3nt: TGTGCCAGCAGTTTAGCGTGCAATGAGCAGTACTTC
j_gene: TRBJ2-5; abundance: few; d_gene: .; v_gene: TRBV27; CDR3aa: CASSYTGTEQETQYF; CDR3nt: TGTGCCAGCAGTTACACTGGGACGGAGCAAGAGACCCAGTACTTC
j_gene: TRBJ2-1; abundance: .; d_gene: .; v_gene: TRBV25-1; CDR3aa: CASSASLVGGSEQFF; CDR3nt: TGTGCCAGCAGTGCGTCACTAGTGGGAGGTAGTGAGCAGTTCTTC
j_gene: TRBJ1-2; abundance: .; d_gene: TRBD1; v_gene: TRBV28; CDR3aa: CASSSGTGAAYGYTF; CDR3nt: TGTGCCAGCAGTTCCGGGACAGGGGCGGCGTATGGCTACACCTTC
j_gene: TRBJ1-2; abundance: .; d_gene: .; v_gene: TRBV25-1; CDR3aa: CASSEYSGRTYGYTF; CDR3nt: TGTGCCAGCAGTGAATATTCGGGCAGGACCTATGGCTACACCTTC